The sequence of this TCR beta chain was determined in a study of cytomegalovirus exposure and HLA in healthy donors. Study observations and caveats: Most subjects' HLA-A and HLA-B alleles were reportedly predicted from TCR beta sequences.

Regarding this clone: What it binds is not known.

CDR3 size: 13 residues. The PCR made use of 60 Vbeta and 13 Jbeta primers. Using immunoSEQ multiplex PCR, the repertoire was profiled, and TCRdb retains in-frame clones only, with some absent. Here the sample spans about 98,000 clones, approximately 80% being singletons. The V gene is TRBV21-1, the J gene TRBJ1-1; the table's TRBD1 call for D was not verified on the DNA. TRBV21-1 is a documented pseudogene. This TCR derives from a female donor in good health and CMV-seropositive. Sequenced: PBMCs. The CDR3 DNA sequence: TGTGCCAGCAGACAGAATTTGAACACTGAAGCTTTCTTT. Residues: CASRQNLNTEAFF.